Listed below are T cell receptor beta chains from one sample, sequenced in a study of T cell clonotyping in hematopoietic cell transplantation. Clones were read by immunoSEQ multiplex PCR, and TCRdb kept only the in-frame ones, dropping some. The table shows about 20,000 clones, with 90% occurring only once. Sequencing used peripheral blood mononuclear cells, obtained before stem cell transplant. All receptors derive from a young man with biphenotypic leukemia. Some clones in this sample may be carry-over from other donors' samples. Both conserved end residues are part of each CDR3. A D gene is named only where the DNA matches it firmly. The size entry is marked missing in some rows and otherwise reads once, few, many or a size class.

V gene	D gene	J gene	clone size	CDR3 DNA	CDR3 protein
TRBV7-3	-	TRBJ2-3	-	TGTGCCAGCAGCTCTGGTGGGGGGTCTAGCACAGATACGCAGTATTTT	CASSSGGGSSTDTQYF
TRBV5-6	-	TRBJ1-1	-	TGTGCCAGCAGCGGTCGACAGAATAGAGCTTTCTTT	CASSGRQNRAFF
TRBV30	-	TRBJ1-4	-	TGTGCCTGGAGTGGCAAGGAAGGACTCGAAAAACTGTTTTTT	CAWSGKEGLEKLFF
TRBV5-1	-	TRBJ2-3	-	TGCGCCAGCAGCGAAGGGGGTTTGGTCAACACGCAGTATTTT	CASSEGGLVNTQYF
TRBV20-1	-	TRBJ1-1	-	TGCAGTGCCCCTGGACAGCTTGAAGCTTTCTTT	CSAPGQLEAFF
TRBV13	TRBD1	TRBJ2-5	-	TGTGCCAGCAGCTCCGGGACAGGCCAAGAGACCCAGTACTTC	CASSSGTGQETQYF
TRBV19	-	TRBJ1-4	-	TGTGCCAGTAGTGAGGGGTGGGGTAATGAAAAACTGTTTTTT	CASSEGWGNEKLFF
TRBV2	-	TRBJ2-7	-	TGTGCCAGCAGTGAATTTGGTGGGAGCTCCTACGAGCAGTACTTC	CASSEFGGSSYEQYF
TRBV10-3	-	TRBJ2-7	-	TGTGCCATCAGTGAGGACCCCAGGGTTAGGTCGAGGTACGAGCAGTACTTC	CAISEDPRVRSRYEQYF
TRBV15	-	TRBJ1-1	-	TGTGCCACCAGCAGAGACCCCAGGGGACCCACTGAAGCTTTCTTT	CATSRDPRGPTEAFF
TRBV20-1	-	TRBJ2-7	-	TGCAGTGCTAGAGATCGATGGGAGCAGTACTTC	CSARDRWEQYF
TRBV19	-	TRBJ1-1	-	TGTGCCAGTAGTATATTCGGGCGGGGGGCAAGTACTGAAGCTTTCTTT	CASSIFGRGASTEAFF
TRBV10-3	-	TRBJ1-5	-	TGTGCCATCACTTCCCCGGGTCAGCCCCAGCATTTT	CAITSPGQPQHF
TRBV7-2	TRBD1	TRBJ2-1	-	TGTGCCAGCAGCTTAGTGGACAGGGGGTTCAATGAGCAGTTCTTC	CASSLVDRGFNEQFF
TRBV4-3	-	TRBJ2-1	-	TGCGCCAGCAGCCAAGACAGACTACTTTCCTACAATGAGCAGTTCTTC	CASSQDRLLSYNEQFF
TRBV7-6	-	TRBJ2-5	once	TGTGCCAGCAGCTTAAGCAGGGGTGGAGAGACCCAGTACTTC	CASSLSRGGETQYF
TRBV7-9	TRBD1	TRBJ1-5	-	TGTGCCAGCAGCACCGGGACAGGGAAGAATCAGCCCCAGCATTTT	CASSTGTGKNQPQHF
TRBV6-5	-	TRBJ1-3	-	TGTGCCAGCAGCTACGACGGTTCTGGAAACACCATATATTTT	CASSYDGSGNTIYF
TRBV6-5	-	TRBJ1-2	-	TGTGCCAGCAGTCGGCGCGACATCCTTCAGGGTGGCTACACCTTC	CASSRRDILQGGYTF
TRBV27	-	TRBJ2-7	-	TGTGCCAGCAGTTTATATACAGGGTCGGCCGAGCAGTACTTC	CASSLYTGSAEQYF
TRBV18	-	TRBJ1-1	once	TGTGCCAGCTCACCAACTTCTTCCAACCACCCTCCCGAAGCTTTCTTT	CASSPTSSNHPPEAFF
TRBV27	-	TRBJ1-2	-	TGTGCCAGCAAGGATCTGGAACAGGGTTGGTATGGCTACACCTTC	CASKDLEQGWYGYTF
TRBV6-5	-	TRBJ2-7	-	TGTGCCAGCGGACCTCTCTACGAGCAGTACTTC	CASGPLYEQYF
TRBV7-9	-	TRBJ2-7	few	TGTGCCAGCAGCTTCCCTAGCTCCTACGAGCAGTACTTC	CASSFPSSYEQYF
TRBV6-5	-	TRBJ1-5	-	TGTGCCAGCAGAAGGGAACCTTATAGCAATCAGCCCCAGCATTTT	CASRREPYSNQPQHF
TRBV27	-	TRBJ2-7	-	TGTGCCAGCAGTCCCCTTGGTCAGATCTCCTACGAGCAGTACTTC	CASSPLGQISYEQYF